This TCR beta chain was retrieved from a study of cytomegalovirus exposure and HLA in healthy donors. General study results and limits: Subsequent analysis of the roughly 120 validation repertoires found a tendency for first-cohort TCR clusters to co-occur. Most TCR sequences were rare, but some public TCRs occurred in many donors.

V lost 4 bases and J 3 bases, leaving 14 bases between the germline ends. The germline CDR1 and CDR2 sequences are SGDLS and YYNGEE. The CDR3 runs 15 residues. The method was immunoSEQ multiplex PCR; TCRdb's version includes in-frame clones alone and lacks a portion of them. This sample has over 150,000 clones; roughly 89% occur once, and the top ten carry around 3%. Concerning this clone: As yet, its antigen is unknown.

Sequenced: PBMCs. V and J are TRBV9 and TRBJ1-5, with D maybe TRBD1 (5 bases). The source of this sequence is a woman between 18 and 30 years old in good health and CMV-seropositive. The CDR3 DNA reads TGTGCCAGCAGCCCCCGGGGGGAAGCCAATCAGCCCCAGCATTTT. Protein product: CASSPRGEANQPQHF. The whole variable domain, remainder taken from reference TRBV9 and TRBJ1-5, is DSGVTQTPKHLITATGQRVTLRCSPRSGDLSVYWYQQSLDQGLQFLIQYYNGEERAKGNILERFSAQQFPDLHSELNLSSLELGDSALYFCASSPRGEANQPQHFGDGTRLSIL.